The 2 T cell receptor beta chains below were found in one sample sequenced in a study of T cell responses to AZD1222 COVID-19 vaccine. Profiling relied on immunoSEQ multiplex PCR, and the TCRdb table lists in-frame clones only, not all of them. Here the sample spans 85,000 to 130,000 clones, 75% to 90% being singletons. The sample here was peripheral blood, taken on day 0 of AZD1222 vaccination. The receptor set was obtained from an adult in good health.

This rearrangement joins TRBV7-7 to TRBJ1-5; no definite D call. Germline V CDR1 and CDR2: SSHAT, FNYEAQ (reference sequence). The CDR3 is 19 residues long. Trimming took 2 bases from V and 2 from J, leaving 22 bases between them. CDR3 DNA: TGTGCCAGCAGCTTAAGCTGGAGACCTACGATGTTGGGCAATCAGCCCCAGCATTTT. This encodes CASSLSWRPTMLGNQPQHF.

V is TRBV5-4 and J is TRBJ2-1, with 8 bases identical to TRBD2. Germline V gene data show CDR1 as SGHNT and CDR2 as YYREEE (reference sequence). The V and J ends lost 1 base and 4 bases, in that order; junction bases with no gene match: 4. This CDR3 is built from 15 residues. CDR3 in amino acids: CASSLTGGRYNEQFF. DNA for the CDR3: TGTGCCAGCAGCTTGACGGGGGGGCGGTACAATGAGCAGTTCTTC.